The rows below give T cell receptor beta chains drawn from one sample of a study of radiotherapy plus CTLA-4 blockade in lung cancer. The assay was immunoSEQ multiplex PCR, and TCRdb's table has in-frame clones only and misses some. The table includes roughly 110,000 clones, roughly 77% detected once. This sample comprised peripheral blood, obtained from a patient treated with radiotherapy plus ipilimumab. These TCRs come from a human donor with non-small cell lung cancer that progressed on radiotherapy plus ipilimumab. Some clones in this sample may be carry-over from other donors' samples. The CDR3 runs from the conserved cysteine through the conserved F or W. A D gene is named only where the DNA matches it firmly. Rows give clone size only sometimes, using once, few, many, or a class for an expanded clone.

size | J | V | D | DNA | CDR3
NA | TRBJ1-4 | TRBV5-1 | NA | TGCGCCAGCAGCATCACAGGGAAGGGTGAAAAACTGTTTTTT | CASSITGKGEKLFF
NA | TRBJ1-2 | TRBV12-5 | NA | TGTGCTAGTGGTTTGGGTGACGCAAGGTCCTATGGCTACACCTTC | CASGLGDARSYGYTF
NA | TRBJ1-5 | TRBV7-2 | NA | TGTGCCAGCAGCACCGACAGGTTCCAGCCCCAGCATTTT | CASSTDRFQPQHF
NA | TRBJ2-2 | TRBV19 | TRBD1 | TGTGCCAGTAGTATAGATTGGACAGGGGGCGATTTGAGGGCCGGGGAGCTGTTTTTT | CASSIDWTGGDLRAGELFF
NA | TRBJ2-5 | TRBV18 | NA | TGTGCCAGCTCACGGGGAGGTCAAGAGACCCAGTACTTC | CASSRGGQETQYF
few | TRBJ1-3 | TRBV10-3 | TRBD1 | TGTGCCATCAGTGAGATGGGGACAGGGGGCGGAAACACCATATATTTT | CAISEMGTGGGNTIYF
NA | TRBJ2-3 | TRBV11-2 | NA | TGTGCCAGCAGCCCTTGGGACGGCACAGATACGCAGTATTTT | CASSPWDGTDTQYF
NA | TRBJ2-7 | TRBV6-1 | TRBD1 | TGTGCCAGCAGTAGAACCCGGACAGGGCCCTACGAGCAGTACTTC | CASSRTRTGPYEQYF
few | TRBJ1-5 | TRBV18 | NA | TGTGCCAGCTCACCACCGGGGGGCGATCAGCCCCAGCATTTT | CASSPPGGDQPQHF
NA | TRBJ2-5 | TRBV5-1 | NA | TGCGCCAGCAGCTTGGGGGTCTCCGCTCCAGAGACCCAGTACTTC | CASSLGVSAPETQYF
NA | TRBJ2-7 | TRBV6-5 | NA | TGTGCCAGCAGTTACGGGTCCATTAACGAGCAGTACTTC | CASSYGSINEQYF
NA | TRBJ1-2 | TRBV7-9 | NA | TGTGCCAGCAGCCAATACGCCTTATTGGCTGGGGGCTACACCTTC | CASSQYALLAGGYTF
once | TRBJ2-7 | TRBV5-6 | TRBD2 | TGTGCCAGCAGCTTGTCCAAGGGACTAGCTTTCCACGAGCAGTACTTC | CASSLSKGLAFHEQYF
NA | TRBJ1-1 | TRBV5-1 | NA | TGCGCCAGCAGCTTTCAATCTTCTAATACCCTGCAAACTGAAGCTTTCTTT | CASSFQSSNTLQTEAFF
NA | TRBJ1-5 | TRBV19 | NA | TGTGCCAGTACCCAAAACCCGATGTTCCCCCAGCCCCAGCATTTT | CASTQNPMFPQPQHF
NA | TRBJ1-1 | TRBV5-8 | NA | TGTGCCAGCAGCTTGGAAGAGTTTACTGAAGCTTTCTTT | CASSLEEFTEAFF
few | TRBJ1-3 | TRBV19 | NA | TGTGCCAGTAACTCCCACAGGGTTTACGGAAACACCATATATTTT | CASNSHRVYGNTIYF
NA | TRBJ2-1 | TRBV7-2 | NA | TGTGCCAGCAGCTTAGTGGGCAATGAGCAGTTCTTC | CASSLVGNEQFF
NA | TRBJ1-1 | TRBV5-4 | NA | TGTGCCAGCAGCGTCGACAACCCTGCTGAAGCTTTCTTT | CASSVDNPAEAFF
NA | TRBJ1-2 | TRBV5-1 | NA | TGCGCCAGCAGCTTGAATCCCCGGGTGAAGGGCTACACCTTC | CASSLNPRVKGYTF
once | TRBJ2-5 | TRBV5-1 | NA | TGCGCCAGCAGCTTGGAGGTTGAGACCCAGTACTTC | CASSLEVETQYF
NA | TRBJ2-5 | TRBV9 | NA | TGTGCCAGCACCGTGAGCCCCTTCGATGAGACCCAGTACTTC | CASTVSPFDETQYF
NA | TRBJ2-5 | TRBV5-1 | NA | TGCGCCAGCAGCCTCGACGGGCGATTACAAGAGACCCAGTACTTC | CASSLDGRLQETQYF
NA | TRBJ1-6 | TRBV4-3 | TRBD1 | TGCGCCAGCAGCCAAGCCCCCGGACAGGGTAATTCACCCCTCCACTTT | CASSQAPGQGNSPLHF
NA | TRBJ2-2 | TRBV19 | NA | TGTGCCAGTAGTATAGGGAACACCGGGGAGCTGTTTTTT | CASSIGNTGELFF
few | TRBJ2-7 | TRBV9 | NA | TGTGCCAGCAGCGTAGATGCAGGCCCCTACGAGCAGTACTTC | CASSVDAGPYEQYF
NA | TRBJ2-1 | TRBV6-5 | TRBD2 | TGTGCCAGCAGTTACGACGGGGGGGCGTACAATGAGCAGTTCTTC | CASSYDGGAYNEQFF
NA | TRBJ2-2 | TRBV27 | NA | TGTGCCAGCAGTTTTTCGACCGGGAACACCGGGGAGCTGTTTTTT | CASSFSTGNTGELFF
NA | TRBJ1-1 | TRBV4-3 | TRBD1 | TGCGCCAGCAGCCAAGATCCCCGACAGGGGACCGAAGCTTTCTTT | CASSQDPRQGTEAFF
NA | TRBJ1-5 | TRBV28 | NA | TGTGCCAGCCATGGAGGGGTGGATCAGCCCCAGCATTTT | CASHGGVDQPQHF
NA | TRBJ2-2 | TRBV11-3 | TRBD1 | TGTGCCAGCAGCTTAGACTGGACAGGGGGAAGGACCGGGGAGCTGTTTTTT | CASSLDWTGGRTGELFF
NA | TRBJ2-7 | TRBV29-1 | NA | TGCAGCGTTCAAAACGTAGGCGCAGACGAGCAGTACTTC | CSVQNVGADEQYF
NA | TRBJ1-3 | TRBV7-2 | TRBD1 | TGTGCCAGCAGCCTTTTCAGGGGGGCTGGAAACACCATATATTTT | CASSLFRGAGNTIYF
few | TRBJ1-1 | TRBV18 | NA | TGTGCCAGCTCACTCTCGACAGTTAACACTGAAGCTTTCTTT | CASSLSTVNTEAFF
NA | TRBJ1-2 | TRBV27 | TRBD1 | TGTGCCAGCAGTTCCAACAGACAGGGCGGCTACACCTTC | CASSSNRQGGYTF
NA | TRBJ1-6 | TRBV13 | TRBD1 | TGTGCCAGCAGCTTAGGTGGAGCGGGACAGGGATATTCACCCCTCCACTTT | CASSLGGAGQGYSPLHF
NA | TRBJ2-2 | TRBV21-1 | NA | TGTGCCAGCAGCAAGAGGGACGGCGCGGAGCTGTTTTTT | CASSKRDGAELFF
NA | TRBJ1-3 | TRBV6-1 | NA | TGTGCCAGCAGCGCAGGGTTCTCTGGAAACACCATATATTTT | CASSAGFSGNTIYF
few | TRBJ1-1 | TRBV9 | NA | TGTGCCAGCAGCGTTTCAGGTTGGGGGACTGAAGCTTTCTTT | CASSVSGWGTEAFF
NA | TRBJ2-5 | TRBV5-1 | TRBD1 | TGCGCCAGCAGCTTGAGCACAGGGGGCTTTGAGACCCAGTACTTC | CASSLSTGGFETQYF
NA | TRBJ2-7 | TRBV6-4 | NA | TGTGCCAGCAGCCCCGGTCGGTGGGACGGCAAGGGGCTCGAGCAGTACTTC | CASSPGRWDGKGLEQYF
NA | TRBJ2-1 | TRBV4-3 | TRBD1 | TGCGCCAGCAGCCCCCTGGACAGGAATGAGCAGTTCTTC | CASSPLDRNEQFF